The rows below give T cell receptor beta chains drawn from one sample of a study of blood T cells in healthy people across ages. TCRdb analysed the 5' RACE reads with MiXCR anew, one entry per CDR3 protein. The repertoire consists of 710,000 or so distinct CDR3 sequences, with about 24% occurring once and the leading ten covering 22%. Source material: blood. The receptors originated from a man between 70 and 80 years old in good health. CDR3s include the opening cysteine and the closing phenylalanine or tryptophan. The D gene is left open where the match is weak. Clone size, where shown, is once, few, many, or a class for clones that have expanded.

CDR3: CASSPPGSRTEAFF; DNA: TGTGCCAGCAGTCCTCCAGGGAGTCGAACTGAAGCTTTCTTT; J: TRBJ1-1; size: few; V: TRBV6-6; length: 14; D: -
CDR3: CASSFSWQPQHF; DNA: TGTGCCAGCAGCTTTAGCTGGCAGCCCCAGCATTTT; J: TRBJ1-5; size: few; V: TRBV7-9; length: 12; D: -
CDR3: CASSYSRSGGDYEQYF; DNA: TGTGCCAGCAGTTACTCTCGCAGCGGAGGAGATTACGAGCAGTACTTC; J: TRBJ2-7; size: -; V: TRBV6-5; length: 16; D: -
CDR3: CAWVGWETDTQYF; DNA: TGTGCCTGGGTGGGCTGGGAGACAGATACGCAGTATTTT; J: TRBJ2-3; size: few; V: TRBV30; length: 13; D: -
CDR3: CASGLTSGYTF; DNA: TGTGCTAGTGGTCTCACTTCCGGCTACACCTTC; J: TRBJ1-2; size: few; V: TRBV12-5; length: 11; D: -
CDR3: CASRPWDGYGNEQFF; DNA: TGTGCCAGCCGCCCCTGGGACGGATACGGGAATGAGCAGTTCTTC; J: TRBJ2-1; size: few; V: TRBV12-3/TRBV12-4; length: 15; D: -
CDR3: CASSLQTGVSYEQYF; DNA: TGCGCCAGCAGTCTTCAAACAGGGGTCAGCTACGAGCAGTACTTC; J: TRBJ2-7; size: few; V: TRBV5-1; length: 15; D: TRBD1
CDR3: CASSRKLAGLSDTQYF; DNA: TGTGCCAGCAGCCGAAAACTAGCGGGGTTATCAGATACGCAGTATTTT; J: TRBJ2-3; size: few; V: TRBV3-1; length: 16; D: TRBD2
CDR3: CASSQDASRGEYF; DNA: TGTGCCAGCAGCCAAGATGCTTCTCGTGGGGAGTACTTC; J: TRBJ2-1; size: -; V: TRBV14; length: 13; D: -
CDR3: CASSKSPGSTDTQYF; DNA: TGTGCCAGCAGCAAATCGCCAGGCAGCACAGATACGCAGTATTTT; J: TRBJ2-3; size: few; V: TRBV21-1; length: 15; D: -
CDR3: CASKGSGSYEQYF; DNA: TGTGCCAGCAAAGGTAGCGGCTCCTACGAGCAGTACTTC; J: TRBJ2-7; size: -; V: TRBV2; length: 13; D: -
CDR3: CASNSPTNEKLFF; DNA: TGTGCCAGCAATAGCCCAACTAATGAAAAACTGTTTTTT; J: TRBJ1-4; size: few; V: TRBV25-1; length: 13; D: -
CDR3: CASSQDWTGSRDTQYF; DNA: TGTGCCAGCAGCCAAGATTGGACAGGGTCAAGGGATACGCAGTATTTT; J: TRBJ2-3; size: -; V: TRBV14; length: 16; D: TRBD1
CDR3: CASRQGRDSDGYTF; DNA: TGCGCCAGCAGGCAAGGTCGGGATTCAGATGGCTACACCTTC; J: TRBJ1-2; size: few; V: TRBV5-1; length: 14; D: -
CDR3: CASSFPDRSYTF; DNA: TGTGCCAGCAGCTTCCCCGACAGGAGCTACACCTTC; J: TRBJ1-2; size: many; V: TRBV7-2; length: 12; D: -
CDR3: CASSGPGGTNEKLFF; DNA: TGTGCCAGCAGTGGCCCAGGGGGAACTAATGAAAAACTGTTTTTT; J: TRBJ1-4; size: few; V: TRBV28; length: 15; D: TRBD1
CDR3: CASSEFGGYGYTF; DNA: TGCGCCAGCAGTGAGTTTGGGGGTTATGGCTACACCTTC; J: TRBJ1-2; size: once; V: TRBV10-2; length: 13; D: -
CDR3: CASGLLAGADNEQFF; DNA: TGTGCCAGCGGTTTATTAGCGGGAGCAGACAATGAGCAGTTCTTC; J: TRBJ2-1; size: -; V: TRBV6-5; length: 15; D: TRBD2
CDR3: CATSRVEGMNTEAFF; DNA: TGTGCCACCAGCAGAGTAGAGGGAATGAACACTGAAGCTTTCTTT; J: TRBJ1-1; size: few; V: TRBV15; length: 15; D: -
CDR3: CASSYEGAGFEQFF; DNA: TGTGCCAGCAGTTACGAGGGGGCCGGGTTTGAGCAGTTCTTC; J: TRBJ2-1; size: -; V: TRBV6-6; length: 14; D: TRBD1
CDR3: CATKTGLGWYF; DNA: TGTGCCACAAAGACAGGGCTTGGGTGGTACTTC; J: TRBJ2-7; size: -; V: TRBV19; length: 11; D: TRBD1
CDR3: CASSFGGTSTDTQYF; DNA: TGTGCCAGCAGCTTTGGCGGAACTAGCACAGATACGCAGTATTTT; J: TRBJ2-3; size: few; V: TRBV13; length: 15; D: -
CDR3: CASSNQGQKNIQYF; DNA: TGTGCCAGCAGTAACCAGGGCCAAAAAAACATTCAGTACTTC; J: TRBJ2-4; size: few; V: TRBV6-1; length: 14; D: -
CDR3: CASYRQPYGYTF; DNA: TGTGCCAGCTATCGACAGCCCTATGGCTACACCTTC; J: TRBJ1-2; size: few; V: TRBV27; length: 12; D: -
CDR3: CSARQGATGELFF; DNA: TGCAGTGCTCGACAGGGGGCCACCGGGGAGCTGTTTTTT; J: TRBJ2-2; size: -; V: TRBV20-1; length: 13; D: TRBD1
CDR3: CSASSGESTDTQYF; DNA: TGCAGTGCTAGTTCGGGAGAGTCCACAGATACGCAGTATTTT; J: TRBJ2-3; size: -; V: TRBV20-1; length: 14; D: -
CDR3: CATSRGGEMRETQYF; DNA: TGTGCCACCAGCAGAGGTGGGGAGATGAGAGAGACCCAGTACTTC; J: TRBJ2-5; size: few; V: TRBV15; length: 15; D: -
CDR3: CASSLEVGSLNTDTRYF; DNA: TGTGCCAGCAGCTTAGAAGTAGGGTCGCTTAACACAGATACGCGGTATTTT; J: TRBJ2-3; size: -; V: TRBV11-2; length: 17; D: -
CDR3: CASTVEGSTNYGYTF; DNA: TGCGCCAGCACCGTGGAGGGCTCAACTAACTATGGCTACACCTTC; J: TRBJ1-2; size: -; V: TRBV5-1; length: 15; D: -